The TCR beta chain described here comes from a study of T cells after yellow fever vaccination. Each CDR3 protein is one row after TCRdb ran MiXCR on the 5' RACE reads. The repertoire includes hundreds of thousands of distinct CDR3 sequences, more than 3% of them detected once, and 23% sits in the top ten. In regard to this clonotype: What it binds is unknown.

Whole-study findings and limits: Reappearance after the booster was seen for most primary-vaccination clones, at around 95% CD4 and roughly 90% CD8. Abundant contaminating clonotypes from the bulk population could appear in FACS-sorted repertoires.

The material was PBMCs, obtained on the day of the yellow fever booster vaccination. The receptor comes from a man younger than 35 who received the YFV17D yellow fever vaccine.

In nucleotides, the CDR3 is TGTGCCAGTAGTCTACAGGGAACTGATGGCTACACCTTC. It codes for CASSLQGTDGYTF. This chain uses TRBV19 with TRBJ1-2; D perhaps matches TRBD1 (6 bases). The germline CDR1 and CDR2 sequences are LNHDA and SQIVND (reference sequence). The germline V and J ends were trimmed by 5 bases and 6 bases, with 13 bases remaining between them. CDR3 size: 13 residues.